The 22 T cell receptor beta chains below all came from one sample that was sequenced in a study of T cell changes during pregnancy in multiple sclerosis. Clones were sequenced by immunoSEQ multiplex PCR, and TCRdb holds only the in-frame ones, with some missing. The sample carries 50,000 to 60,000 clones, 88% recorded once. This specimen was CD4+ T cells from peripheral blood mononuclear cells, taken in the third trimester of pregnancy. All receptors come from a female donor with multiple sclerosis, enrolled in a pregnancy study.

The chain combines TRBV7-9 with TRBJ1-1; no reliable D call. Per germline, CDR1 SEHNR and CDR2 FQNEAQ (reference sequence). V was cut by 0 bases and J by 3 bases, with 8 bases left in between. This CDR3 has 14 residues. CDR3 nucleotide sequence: TGTGCCAGCAGCTTAGCCGGAGTATACACTGAAGCTTTCTTT. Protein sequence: CASSLAGVYTEAFF.

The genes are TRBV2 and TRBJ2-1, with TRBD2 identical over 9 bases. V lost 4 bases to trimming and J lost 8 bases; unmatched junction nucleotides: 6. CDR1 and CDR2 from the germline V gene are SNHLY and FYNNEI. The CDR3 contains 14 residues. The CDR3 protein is CASSGLAGEHEQFF. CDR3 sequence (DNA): TGTGCCAGCAGTGGGTTAGCGGGAGAGCATGAGCAGTTCTTC.

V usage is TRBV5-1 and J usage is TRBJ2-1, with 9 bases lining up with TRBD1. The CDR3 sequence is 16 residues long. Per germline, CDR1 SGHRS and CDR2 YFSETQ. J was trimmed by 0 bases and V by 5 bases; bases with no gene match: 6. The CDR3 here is CASSRDRASSYNEQFF. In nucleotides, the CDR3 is TGCGCCAGCAGTCGGGACAGGGCAAGCTCCTACAATGAGCAGTTCTTC.

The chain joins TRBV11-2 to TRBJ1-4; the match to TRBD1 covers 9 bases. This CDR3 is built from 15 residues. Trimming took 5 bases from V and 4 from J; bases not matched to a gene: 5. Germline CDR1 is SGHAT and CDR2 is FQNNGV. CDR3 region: CASSAGTGNNEKLFF. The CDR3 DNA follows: TGTGCCAGCAGCGCCGGGACAGGGAATAATGAAAAACTGTTTTTT.

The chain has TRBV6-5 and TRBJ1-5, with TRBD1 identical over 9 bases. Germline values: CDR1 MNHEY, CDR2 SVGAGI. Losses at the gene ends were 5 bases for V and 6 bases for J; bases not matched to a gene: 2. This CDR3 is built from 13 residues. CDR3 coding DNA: TGTGCCAGCAGTAGACAGGGGGGTCAGCCCCAGCATTTT. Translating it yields CASSRQGGQPQHF.

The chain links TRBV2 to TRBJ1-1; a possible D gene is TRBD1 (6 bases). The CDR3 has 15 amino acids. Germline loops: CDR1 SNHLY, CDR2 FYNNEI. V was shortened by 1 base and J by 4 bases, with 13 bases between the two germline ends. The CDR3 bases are TGTGCCAGCAGTGAAGAAGAACAGGGAAGCACTGAAGCTTTCTTT. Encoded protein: CASSEEEQGSTEAFF.

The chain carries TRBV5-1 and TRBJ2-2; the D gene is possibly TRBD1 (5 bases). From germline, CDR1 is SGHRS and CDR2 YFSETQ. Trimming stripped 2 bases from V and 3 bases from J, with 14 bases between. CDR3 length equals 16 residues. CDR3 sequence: CASSFSGRVDTGELFF. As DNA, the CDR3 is TGCGCCAGCAGCTTTTCTGGCAGGGTTGACACCGGGGAGCTGTTTTTT.

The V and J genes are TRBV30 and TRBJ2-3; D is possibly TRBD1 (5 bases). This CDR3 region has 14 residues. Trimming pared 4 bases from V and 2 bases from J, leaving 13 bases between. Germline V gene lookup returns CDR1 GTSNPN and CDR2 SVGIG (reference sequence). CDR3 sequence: CAWTTDIATDTQYF. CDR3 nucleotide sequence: TGTGCCTGGACGACAGACATTGCCACAGATACGCAGTATTTT.

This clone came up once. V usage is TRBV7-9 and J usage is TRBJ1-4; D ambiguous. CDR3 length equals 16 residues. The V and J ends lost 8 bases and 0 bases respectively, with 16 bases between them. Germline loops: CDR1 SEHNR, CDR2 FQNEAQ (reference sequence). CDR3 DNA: TGTGCCAGCGCTATGAAATGGTTTGCAACTAATGAAAAACTGTTTTTT. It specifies CASAMKWFATNEKLFF.

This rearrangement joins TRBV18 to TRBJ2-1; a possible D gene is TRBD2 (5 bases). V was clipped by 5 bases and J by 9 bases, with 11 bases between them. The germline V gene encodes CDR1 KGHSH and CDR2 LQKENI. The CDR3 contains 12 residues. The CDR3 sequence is CASSDTRAEQFF. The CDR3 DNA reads TGTGCCAGCTCAGATACTAGAGCTGAGCAGTTCTTC.

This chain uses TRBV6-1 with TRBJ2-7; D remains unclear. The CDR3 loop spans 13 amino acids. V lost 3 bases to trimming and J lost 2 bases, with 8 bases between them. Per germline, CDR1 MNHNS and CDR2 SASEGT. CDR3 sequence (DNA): TGTGCCAGCAGTGACAGGTCCACCTACGAGCAGTACTTC. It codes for CASSDRSTYEQYF.

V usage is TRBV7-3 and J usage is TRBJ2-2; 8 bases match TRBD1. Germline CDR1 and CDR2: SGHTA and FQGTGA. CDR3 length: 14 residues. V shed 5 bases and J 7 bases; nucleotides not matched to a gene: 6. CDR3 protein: CASSPQGVIGELFF. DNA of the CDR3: TGTGCCAGCAGCCCACAGGGGGTTATCGGGGAGCTGTTTTTT.

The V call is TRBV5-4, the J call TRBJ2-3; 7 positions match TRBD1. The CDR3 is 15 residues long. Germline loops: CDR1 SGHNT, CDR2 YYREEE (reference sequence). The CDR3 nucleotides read TGTGCAGACCGCTCACAGGGGACCGGCACAGATACGCAGTATTTT. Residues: CADRSQGTGTDTQYF.

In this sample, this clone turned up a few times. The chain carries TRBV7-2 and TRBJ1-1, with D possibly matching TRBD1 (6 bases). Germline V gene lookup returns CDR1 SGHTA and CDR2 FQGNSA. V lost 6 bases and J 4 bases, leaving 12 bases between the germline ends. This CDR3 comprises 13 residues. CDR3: CASRQQGATEAFF. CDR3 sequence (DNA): TGTGCCAGCAGGCAACAGGGTGCCACTGAAGCTTTCTTT.

The CDR3 loop reads CASSLHLTAGNEQFF. CDR3 nucleotide sequence: TGTGCCAGCAGCCTTCACCTAACGGCAGGCAATGAGCAGTTCTTC. This chain joins TRBV11-3 and TRBJ2-1, with D unresolved. The CDR3 spans 15 residues. Looked up from germline, CDR1 is SGHNT and CDR2 is YENEEA. V lost 5 bases and J 6 bases, leaving 17 bases between the germline ends.

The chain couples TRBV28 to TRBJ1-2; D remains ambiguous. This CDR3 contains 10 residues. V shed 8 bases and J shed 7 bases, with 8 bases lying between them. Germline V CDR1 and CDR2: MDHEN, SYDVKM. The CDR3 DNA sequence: TGTGCCAGCGGAGGGTTTGGCTACACCTTC. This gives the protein CASGGFGYTF.

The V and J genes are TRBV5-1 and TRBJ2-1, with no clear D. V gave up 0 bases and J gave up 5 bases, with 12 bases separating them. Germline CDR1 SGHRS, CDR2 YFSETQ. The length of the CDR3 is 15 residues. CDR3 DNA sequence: TGCGCCAGCAGCTTGGATCTAGTAAGGCACAATGAGCAGTTCTTC. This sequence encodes CASSLDLVRHNEQFF. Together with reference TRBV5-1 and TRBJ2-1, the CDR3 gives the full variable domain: KAGVTQTPRYLIKTRGQQVTLSCSPISGHRSVSWYQQTPGQGLQFLFEYFSETQRNKGNFPGRFSGRQFSNSRSEMNVSTLELGDSALYLCASSLDLVRHNEQFFGPGTRLTVL.

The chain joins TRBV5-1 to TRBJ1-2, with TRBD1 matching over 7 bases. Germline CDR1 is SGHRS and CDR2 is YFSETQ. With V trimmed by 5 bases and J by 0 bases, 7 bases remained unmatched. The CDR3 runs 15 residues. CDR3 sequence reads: CASSLNRGANYGYTF. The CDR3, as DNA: TGCGCCAGCAGTTTAAACAGGGGTGCTAACTATGGCTACACCTTC.

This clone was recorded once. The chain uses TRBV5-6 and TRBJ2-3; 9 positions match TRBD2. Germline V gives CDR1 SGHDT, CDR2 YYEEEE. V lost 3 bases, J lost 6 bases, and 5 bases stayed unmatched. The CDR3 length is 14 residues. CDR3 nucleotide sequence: TGTGCCAGCAGCTCTAGCGGGACTTCGGATACGCAGTATTTT. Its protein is CASSSSGTSDTQYF.

CDR3 bases: TGTGCCAGCAGCCAAGGGACAGCGAACACCGGGGAGCTGTTTTTT. It specifies CASSQGTANTGELFF. The chain recombines TRBV4-2 with TRBJ2-2, with D possibly TRBD1 on 6 matching bases. Germline V gene data show CDR1 as LGHNA and CDR2 as YNFKEQ. Trimming removed 1 base from V and 0 bases from J, with 6 bases in between. There are 15 residues in the CDR3.

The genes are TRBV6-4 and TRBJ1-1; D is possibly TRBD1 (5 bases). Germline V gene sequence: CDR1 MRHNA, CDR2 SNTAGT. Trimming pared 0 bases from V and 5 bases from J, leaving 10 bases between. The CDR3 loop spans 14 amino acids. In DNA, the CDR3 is TGTGCCAGCAGTGACTCGGCGGGGGTTACTGAAGCTTTCTTT. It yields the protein CASSDSAGVTEAFF.

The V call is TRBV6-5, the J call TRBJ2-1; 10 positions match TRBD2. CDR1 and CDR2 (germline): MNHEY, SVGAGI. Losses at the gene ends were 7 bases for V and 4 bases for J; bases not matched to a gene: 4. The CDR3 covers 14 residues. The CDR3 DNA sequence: TGTGCCAGCAATACACTAGCGGGGTACAATGAGCAGTTCTTC. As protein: CASNTLAGYNEQFF.